This T cell receptor (beta chain) was obtained from a study of T cell repertoires in cytomegalovirus infection. Study as a whole: Public TCR beta signatures were indicative of both CMV infection and a matching HLA type. Study-wide points: Cumulative public TCR beta family frequency identified carriers of CMV plus the relevant HLA.

MiXCR, applied by TCRdb to the reads, yields one record per CDR3 protein. This sample has 650,000 to 850,000 distinct CDR3 sequences; about 29% occur once, and the top ten carry under 15%. There are a few counts of this clonotype. What it binds is unknown. The specimen was cultured CD8+ T cells from PBMCs, collected from culture after CMV antigen stimulation. The source of this sequence is a human donor in good health (CMV status not recorded). Some clones in this sample may be carry-over from other donors' samples.

The CDR3 DNA reads TGTGCCAGCAGTCTCCGGGACAGGGGAGATACGCAGTATTTT. It yields the protein CASSLRDRGDTQYF. V is TRBV27 and J is TRBJ2-3; 10 nucleotides align to TRBD1. The junction had 4 bases not matched to a gene; V was cut back by 5 bases and J by 5 bases. CDR1 and CDR2 (germline): MNHEY, SMNVEV (reference sequence). The CDR3 runs 14 residues.